This TCR beta chain comes out of a study of blood T cell repertoires in COVID-19. About the research overall: Whether acute or convalescent, the COVID-19 samples came from the United States, Italy and Spain. From T cells, B-cell-depleted T cells, or PBMCs came the material, which was cDNA or gDNA.

Original analysis: Nucleated cell counts were estimated from reference gene primer amplification. Using immunoSEQ multiplex PCR, the repertoire was profiled, and TCRdb retains in-frame clones only, with some absent. V and J calls plus clone size are reproduced from that table; the DNA served to infer D and trimming. The sample records nearly 95,000 clones, roughly 90% being singletons. Trimming pared 4 bases from V and 8 bases from J, leaving 11 bases between. The CDR3 has 12 residues. Germline V gene data show CDR1 as MGHRA and CDR2 as YSYEKL. The clonotype comes from a human donor with active COVID-19. The donor label of this sample is uncertain. The genes are TRBV4-1 and TRBJ1-2, with TRBD1 as a possible D gene (6 bases). The material sequenced was peripheral blood. For the CDR3, the DNA is TGCGCCAGCAGCCGCAAGGGGGGGGGCTACACCTTC. This sequence encodes CASSRKGGGYTF.